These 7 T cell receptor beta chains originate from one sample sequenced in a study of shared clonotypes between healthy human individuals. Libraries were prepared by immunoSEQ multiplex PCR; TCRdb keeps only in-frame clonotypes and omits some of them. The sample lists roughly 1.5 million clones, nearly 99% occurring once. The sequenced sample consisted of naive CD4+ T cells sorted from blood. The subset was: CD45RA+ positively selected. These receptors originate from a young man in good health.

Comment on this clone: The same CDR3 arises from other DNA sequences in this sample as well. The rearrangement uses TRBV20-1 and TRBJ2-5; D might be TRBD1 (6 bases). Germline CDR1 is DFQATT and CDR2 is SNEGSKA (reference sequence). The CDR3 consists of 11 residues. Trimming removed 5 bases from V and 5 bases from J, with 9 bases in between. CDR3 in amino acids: CSASQGETQYF. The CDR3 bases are TGCAGTGCTTCCCAGGGGGAGACCCAGTACTTC.

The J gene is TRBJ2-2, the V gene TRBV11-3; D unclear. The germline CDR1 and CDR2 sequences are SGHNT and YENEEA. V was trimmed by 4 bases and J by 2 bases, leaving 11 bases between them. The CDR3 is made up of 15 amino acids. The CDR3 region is CASSSRTENTGELFF. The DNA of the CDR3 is TGTGCCAGCAGCTCAAGGACGGAAAACACCGGGGAGCTGTTTTTT.

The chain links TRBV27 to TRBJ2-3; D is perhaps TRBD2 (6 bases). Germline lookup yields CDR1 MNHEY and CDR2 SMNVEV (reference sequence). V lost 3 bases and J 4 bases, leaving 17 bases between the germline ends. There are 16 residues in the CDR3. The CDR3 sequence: CASSLGGAGPADTQYF. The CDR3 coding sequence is TGTGCCAGCAGTTTGGGGGGTGCGGGACCAGCAGATACGCAGTATTTT.

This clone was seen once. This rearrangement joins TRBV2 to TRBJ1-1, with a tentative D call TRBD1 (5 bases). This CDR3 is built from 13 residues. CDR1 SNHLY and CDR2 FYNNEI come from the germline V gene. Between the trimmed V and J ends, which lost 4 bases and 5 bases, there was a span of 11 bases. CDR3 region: CASSVQGWTEAFF. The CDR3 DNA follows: TGTGCCAGCAGTGTCCAGGGTTGGACTGAAGCTTTCTTT.

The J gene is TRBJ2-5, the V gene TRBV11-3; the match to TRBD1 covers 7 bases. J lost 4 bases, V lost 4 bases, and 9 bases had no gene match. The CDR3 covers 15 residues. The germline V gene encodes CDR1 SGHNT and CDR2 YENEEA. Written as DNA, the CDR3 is TGTGCCAGCAGCTCAGGGGACAGTCTGGTAGAGACCCAGTACTTC. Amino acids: CASSSGDSLVETQYF. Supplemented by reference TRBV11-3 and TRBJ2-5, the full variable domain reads EAGVVQSPRYKIIEKKQPVAFWCNPISGHNTLYWYLQNLGQGPELLIRYENEEAVDDSQLPKDRFSAERLKGVDSTLKIQPAELGDSAVYLCASSSGDSLVETQYFGPGTRLLVL.

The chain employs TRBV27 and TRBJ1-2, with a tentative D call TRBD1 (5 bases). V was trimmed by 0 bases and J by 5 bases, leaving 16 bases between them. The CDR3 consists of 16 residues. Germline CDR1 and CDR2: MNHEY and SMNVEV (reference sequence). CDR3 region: CASSLSGQIGAYGYTF. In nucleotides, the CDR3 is TGTGCCAGCAGTTTATCAGGCCAGATCGGGGCTTATGGCTACACCTTC.

The CDR3 protein is CASSLLGPTGGQETQYF. The CDR3 nucleotides read TGTGCCAGCAGTTTATTAGGGCCGACAGGGGGCCAAGAGACCCAGTACTTC. This chain connects TRBV27 to TRBJ2-5, with 9 bases aligning to TRBD1. V dropped 1 base and J dropped 1; count of bases not matched to a gene: 7. CDR1 MNHEY and CDR2 SMNVEV come from the germline V gene (reference sequence). The CDR3 contains 17 residues.